The 24 T cell receptor beta chains presented below share a single source sample, sequenced in a study of cytomegalovirus exposure and HLA in healthy donors. Both 60 Vbeta primers and 13 Jbeta primers went into the PCR. Measured with immunoSEQ multiplex PCR; TCRdb has only the in-frame clones, and not every one. The sample lists roughly 100,000 clones; roughly 80% were seen once. Input material: PBMCs. Receptors originate from a man in his 60s in good health and CMV-seronegative.

This clone was counted a few times. This rearrangement joins TRBV9 to TRBJ1-6, with D maybe TRBD1 (6 bases). V was pared by 5 bases and J by 8 bases, with 11 bases between. The CDR3 spans 13 residues. CDR1 and CDR2 (germline): SGDLS, YYNGEE. CDR3 nucleotides: TGTGCCAGCAGTGACAGGTCGCATTCACCCCTCCACTTT. Its protein is CASSDRSHSPLHF.

J is TRBJ1-2 and V is TRBV2; TRBD1 agrees at 8 bases. CDR1 is SNHLY and CDR2 is FYNNEI in the germline V gene. The V segment lost 5 bases and the J segment 8 bases; nucleotides outside the gene matches: 10. The CDR3 is made up of 14 amino acids. This CDR3 reads CASSWTGFSRGYTF. The CDR3 DNA reads as TGTGCCAGCAGTTGGACAGGGTTCTCTCGCGGCTACACCTTC. The full variable domain, rest sourced from reference TRBV2 and TRBJ1-2, is EPEVTQTPSHQVTQMGQEVILRCVPISNHLYFYWYRQILGQKVEFLVSFYNNEISEKSEIFDDQFSVERPDGSNFTLKIRSTKLEDSAMYFCASSWTGFSRGYTFGSGTRLTVV.

This clone has a handful of counts. The V and J genes are TRBV28 and TRBJ2-5; TRBD2 is a possible D gene (7 bases). Germline V CDR1 and CDR2: MDHEN, SYDVKM. V lost 5 bases and J lost 3, with 13 bases in between. This CDR3 contains 14 residues. In DNA, the CDR3 is TGTGCCAGCAGTAGCGCGGGGGCCAAAGAGACCCAGTACTTC. This codes for CASSSAGAKETQYF.

This clone was counted once. This sequence joins TRBV2 and TRBJ1-1; no firm D call. V lost 6 bases and J 1 base, leaving 18 bases between the germline ends. CDR3 length equals 16 residues. Germline CDR1 SNHLY, CDR2 FYNNEI. The CDR3 coding sequence is TGTGCCAGCAGCCCCGCGGGAGGTGGAAAGAACACTGAAGCTTTCTTT. This codes for CASSPAGGGKNTEAFF.

This clone has more than one count but fewer than ten. The chain uses TRBV29-1 and TRBJ1-1; 8 bases are shared with TRBD1. In germline, CDR1 is SQVTM, CDR2 ANQGSEA. J lost 0 bases, V lost 8 bases, and 11 bases had no gene match. The CDR3 runs 15 residues. In nucleotides, the CDR3 is TGCAGCACCAGGACAGGGCAGAGCATGAACACTGAAGCTTTCTTT. Translation gives CSTRTGQSMNTEAFF.

The chain links TRBV19 to TRBJ1-1; D ambiguous. The V gene lost 7 bases and the J gene lost 1 base, with 10 bases spanning the gap. There are 13 residues in the CDR3. Germline values: CDR1 LNHDA, CDR2 SQIVND (reference sequence). The CDR3 sequence: CASTPGGNTEAFF. The CDR3 DNA is TGTGCCAGTACCCCCGGCGGGAACACTGAAGCTTTCTTT. The full variable domain, rest sourced from reference TRBV19 and TRBJ1-1, is DGGITQSPKYLFRKEGQNVTLSCEQNLNHDAMYWYRQDPGQGLRLIYYSQIVNDFQKGDIAEGYSVSREKKESFPLTVTSAQKNPTAFYLCASTPGGNTEAFFGQGTRLTVV.

The V call is TRBV6-6, the J call TRBJ1-2; TRBD1 is a possible D gene (6 bases). Germline V gene lookup returns CDR1 MNHNY and CDR2 SVGAGI (reference sequence). V was pared by 8 bases and J by 8 bases, with 15 bases between. The CDR3 sequence is 12 residues long. The CDR3 DNA reads as TGTGCCAGCTGGGGTACAGGGAAAGGCTACACCTTC. Protein: CASWGTGKGYTF.

The J gene is TRBJ2-3, the V gene TRBV4-1, with 9 bases that match TRBD2. CDR3 length: 17 residues. After removal of 0 bases from V and 2 bases from J, the junction contained 6 bases not matched to a gene. CDR1 MGHRA and CDR2 YSYEKL come from the germline V gene. The CDR3 DNA follows: TGCGCCAGCAGCCAAGAAGTGCGGGGGGGGAACACAGATACGCAGTATTTT. This gives the protein CASSQEVRGGNTDTQYF.

This chain uses TRBV6-6 with TRBJ1-1; maybe TRBD1 (5 bases). The CDR3 sequence is 13 residues long. Trimming took 8 bases from V and 1 from J, leaving 11 bases between them. Germline assignment: CDR1 MNHNY and CDR2 SVGAGI (reference sequence). Here the CDR3 reads CASADGQNTEAFF. DNA of the CDR3: TGTGCCAGCGCCGATGGACAGAACACTGAAGCTTTCTTT.

The chain couples TRBV6-1 to TRBJ1-2, with 7 nucleotides matching TRBD1. V was clipped by 4 bases and J by 0 bases; unmatched bases: 8. This CDR3 is 16 amino acids long. Germline CDR1 is MNHNS and CDR2 is SASEGT. CDR3: CASSAQKQGSNYGYTF. CDR3 coding DNA: TGTGCCAGCAGTGCACAGAAACAGGGGTCTAACTATGGCTACACCTTC.

This clone has just one count. The chain joins TRBV5-4 to TRBJ2-7, with 11 nucleotides matching TRBD2. With V trimmed by 3 bases and J by 0 bases, 8 bases remained unmatched. Per germline, CDR1 SGHNT and CDR2 YYREEE (reference sequence). This CDR3 spans 17 amino acids. CDR3 sequence reads: CASSSATSGGSSYEQYF. The CDR3 DNA is TGTGCCAGCAGCTCGGCCACTAGCGGGGGCAGCTCCTACGAGCAGTACTTC.

The V gene is TRBV4-3, the J gene TRBJ1-4; no firm D call. V was cut by 4 bases and J by 7 bases, with 22 bases left in between. Germline V lookup: CDR1 LGHNA, CDR2 YSLEER. This CDR3 has 17 residues. The CDR3 spells CASSRALDRRAGEKLFF. CDR3 sequence (DNA): TGCGCCAGCAGCCGAGCCCTCGATAGGAGGGCTGGTGAAAAACTGTTTTTT.

The chain is built from TRBV25-1 and TRBJ1-1, with D perhaps TRBD1 (5 bases). V lost 2 bases, J lost 4 bases, and 11 bases lay in between. This CDR3 has 14 amino acids. CDR1 and CDR2 from the germline V gene are MGHDK and SYGVNS. CDR3 sequence reads: CASSEGGWSTEAFF. The CDR3 DNA follows: TGTGCCAGCAGTGAAGGGGGGTGGAGCACTGAAGCTTTCTTT.

This chain links TRBV28 with TRBJ1-1; 7 bases fit TRBD1. J lost 5 bases, V lost 6 bases, and 9 bases had no gene match. The CDR3 runs to 14 residues. The germline gives CDR1 MDHEN, CDR2 SYDVKM. The DNA for the CDR3 is TGTGCCAGCAGAGTGACAGGGAGTGTGACTGAAGCTTTCTTT. This codes for CASRVTGSVTEAFF.

In DNA, the CDR3 is TGTGCCAGCAGCGCGGGACAGAATTTTGAAAAACTGTTTTTT. Residues: CASSAGQNFEKLFF. V usage is TRBV9 and J usage is TRBJ1-4; 7 nucleotides match TRBD1. This CDR3 has 14 residues. Germline CDR1 and CDR2: SGDLS and YYNGEE. The J segment lost 7 bases and the V segment lost 3 bases, leaving 6 bases of the junction unmatched.

The chain uses TRBV7-2 and TRBJ1-2; 7 bases agree with TRBD1. This CDR3 spans 15 amino acids. The J segment lost 2 bases and the V segment lost 2 bases, leaving 5 bases of the junction unmatched. From germline, CDR1 is SGHTA and CDR2 FQGNSA. The CDR3 region has the DNA TGTGCCAGCAGCTTAAAACCAGGGGGGAACTATGGCTACACCTTC. Residues: CASSLKPGGNYGYTF. Complete variable domain (other parts from reference TRBV7-2 and TRBJ1-2): GAGVSQSPSNKVTEKGKDVELRCDPISGHTALYWYRQSLGQGLEFLIYFQGNSAPDKSGLPSDRFSAERTGGSVSTLTIQRTQQEDSAVYLCASSLKPGGNYGYTFGSGTRLTVV.

CDR3 sequence (DNA): TGTGCCACCAGCAGAGATCCTGGGACAGCAGATACGCAGTATTTT. This sequence encodes CATSRDPGTADTQYF. The V gene is TRBV15, the J gene TRBJ2-3; 7 bases match TRBD1. The CDR3 spans 15 residues. The J segment lost 4 bases and the V segment lost 0 bases, leaving 4 bases of the junction unmatched. CDR1 is LNHNV, CDR2 YYDKDF, per germline (reference sequence). Full variable domain (missing parts from reference TRBV15 and TRBJ2-3): DAMVIQNPRYQVTQFGKPVTLSCSQTLNHNVMYWYQQKSSQAPKLLFHYYDKDFNNEADTPDNFQSRRPNTSFCFLDIRSPGLGDTAMYLCATSRDPGTADTQYFGPGTRLTVL.

V usage is TRBV7-2 and J usage is TRBJ2-1, with TRBD2 matching over 7 bases. The germline CDR1 and CDR2 sequences are SGHTA and FQGNSA. This CDR3 contains 14 residues. The junction had 6 bases not matched to a gene; V was cut back by 5 bases and J by 5 bases. CDR3 sequence reads: CASSIRDYNNEQFF. CDR3 bases: TGTGCCAGCAGCATCCGGGACTATAACAATGAGCAGTTCTTC.

V gene TRBV6-5 combines with J gene TRBJ1-3; no firm D call. Trimming stripped 4 bases from V and 0 bases from J, with 10 bases between. The germline V gene encodes CDR1 MNHEY and CDR2 SVGAGI. The CDR3 sequence is 15 residues long. The CDR3 is CASSSLDSSGNTIYF. The CDR3, as DNA: TGTGCCAGCAGTTCTCTGGACTCCTCTGGAAACACCATATATTTT.

The J gene is TRBJ2-7, the V gene TRBV29-1; maybe TRBD1 (6 bases). V lost 6 bases to trimming and J lost 0 bases, with 15 bases between them. CDR1 and CDR2 from the germline V gene are SQVTM and ANQGSEA. The CDR3 extends over 14 amino acids. The CDR3 reads CSVAQGRSSYEQYF. DNA of the CDR3: TGCAGCGTCGCACAGGGAAGGAGCTCCTACGAGCAGTACTTC.

The chain employs TRBV23-1 and TRBJ1-6, with D maybe TRBD1 (5 bases). TRBV23-1 is noted as an ORF with a role that remains uncertain. V was clipped by 4 bases and J by 8 bases, with 24 bases between them. This CDR3 has 18 residues. Written as DNA, the CDR3 is TGCGCCAGCAGTCTTACGGTTGGGTCAGGGCTTTTTCATTCACCCCTCCACTTT. Translated: CASSLTVGSGLFHSPLHF.

The sample holds one count of this clone. The gene calls are TRBV18 and TRBJ1-1, with TRBD1 as a possible D gene (5 bases). The CDR3 consists of 13 residues. The germline gives CDR1 KGHSH, CDR2 LQKENI. Between the trimmed V and J ends, which lost 3 bases and 1 base, there was a span of 6 bases. CDR3 amino acids: CASSPQGNTEAFF. The DNA of the CDR3 is TGTGCCAGCTCACCCCAGGGGAACACTGAAGCTTTCTTT.

V gene TRBV2 combines with J gene TRBJ2-1, with 9 bases identical to TRBD2. Germline CDR1 and CDR2: SNHLY and FYNNEI. J was trimmed by 6 bases and V by 6 bases; bases with no gene match: 6. There are 14 residues in the CDR3. Here the CDR3 DNA reads TGTGCCAGCAGGGGGGCGGGGGGGCTCAATGAGCAGTTCTTC. It codes for CASRGAGGLNEQFF. The full variable domain, completed using reference TRBV2 and TRBJ2-1, is EPEVTQTPSHQVTQMGQEVILRCVPISNHLYFYWYRQILGQKVEFLVSFYNNEISEKSEIFDDQFSVERPDGSNFTLKIRSTKLEDSAMYFCASRGAGGLNEQFFGPGTRLTVL.

Written as DNA, the CDR3 is TGTGCCAGCAGCGGGAGACAGGACCTTTATGGCTACACCTTC. Protein sequence: CASSGRQDLYGYTF. The chain joins TRBV7-7 to TRBJ1-2; TRBD1 is a possible D gene (6 bases). Trimming shortened V by 5 bases and J by 5 bases, and 15 bases separated the two germline ends. This CDR3 comprises 14 residues. Germline V gene sequence: CDR1 SSHAT, CDR2 FNYEAQ (reference sequence). Complete variable domain (other parts from reference TRBV7-7 and TRBJ1-2): GAGVSQSPRYKVTKRGQDVTLRCDPISSHATLYWYQQALGQGPEFLTYFNYEAQPDKSGLPSDRFSAERPEGSISTLTIQRTEQRDSAMYRCASSGRQDLYGYTFGSGTRLTVV.